This TCR beta chain was recorded in a study of siplizumab effects on memory and regulatory T cells. TCR templates numbering 90,000 to 100,000 were assayed per sample. Clones were read by immunoSEQ multiplex PCR, and TCRdb kept only the in-frame ones, dropping some. The table lists 70,000 to 90,000 clones, around 89% of them singletons. General study points: In the presence of siplizumab, alloreactive sequences traceable to unstimulated CD4+ memory cells were significantly reduced. Roughly 80-96% of proliferating CD4+ or CD8+ clones lacked an assignable naive or memory phenotype.

This clone has just one count. Its antigen is currently unknown. The receptor comes from a human donor in good health. Input material: CD4+ T cells sorted from blood.

CDR3 nucleotides: TGTGCTAGTGGTCCCGGGACAGCCAACAATGAGCAGTTCTTC. This gives the protein CASGPGTANNEQFF. The chain uses TRBV12-5 and TRBJ2-1; 7 bases line up with TRBD1. J was trimmed by 5 bases and V by 5 bases; bases with no gene match: 6. This CDR3 is 14 amino acids long. Germline CDR1 reads LGHNT; CDR2 reads FRNRAP.